Below, 7 T cell receptor beta chains from the same sample are listed, as sequenced in a study of blood T cell repertoires in COVID-19. Here immunoSEQ multiplex PCR was the method, and the copy in TCRdb shows in-frame clones only, minus some. This sample has more than 250,000 clones, with roughly 91% found just once. Sequencing input: peripheral blood. These receptors were collected from a man aged 50 to 59 with active or convalescent COVID-19.

This chain joins TRBV5-1 and TRBJ2-6; D possibly corresponds to TRBD1 (6 bases). Germline lookup yields CDR1 SGHRS and CDR2 YFSETQ. The CDR3 contains 14 residues. V shed 6 bases and J shed 4 bases, with 11 bases lying between them. The CDR3: CASNRVSGANVLTF. As DNA, the CDR3 is TGCGCCAGCAACAGGGTCTCCGGGGCCAACGTCCTGACTTTC.

The sample holds a few counts of this clone. The V and J genes are TRBV20-1 and TRBJ1-1; 7 nucleotides align to TRBD1. This CDR3 is built from 10 residues. Germline V gene data show CDR1 as DFQATT and CDR2 as SNEGSKA (reference sequence). V dropped 7 bases and J dropped 7; count of bases not matched to a gene: 3. The CDR3 loop is CSVGTDEAFF. The CDR3 region has the DNA TGCAGTGTCGGGACAGATGAAGCTTTCTTT.

CDR3 residues: CATSDPKGGHQPQHF. The CDR3 nucleotides are TGTGCCACCAGTGACCCGAAAGGGGGACATCAGCCCCAGCATTTT. The chain joins TRBV24-1 to TRBJ1-5; TRBD1 is a possible D gene (6 bases). This CDR3 contains 15 residues. Germline V CDR1 and CDR2: KGHDR, SFDVKD. Trimming cost V 4 bases and J 5 bases, with 14 bases left between them.

The chain links TRBV5-4 to TRBJ1-6; TRBD1 aligns across 9 bases. Per the germline V gene, CDR1 is SGHNT and CDR2 is YYREEE (reference sequence). V lost 2 bases and J lost 8; bases outside the gene matches: 2. There are 14 residues in the CDR3. In DNA, the CDR3 is TGTGCCAGCAGCTTCGGGACAGGGCATTCACCCCTCCACTTT. Translated, it gives CASSFGTGHSPLHF.

V and J are TRBV2 and TRBJ1-5; D gene ambiguous. The V end lost 8 bases, the J end lost 0 bases, and 11 bases lay between the germline ends. CDR3 length equals 14 residues. In germline, CDR1 is SNHLY, CDR2 FYNNEI. CDR3 in DNA: TGTGCCAGCGGCAGACGGGATAGCAATCAGCCCCAGCATTTT. Translating gives CASGRRDSNQPQHF.

The rearrangement joins TRBV27 to TRBJ2-5; 8 nucleotides line up with TRBD2. V was pared by 6 bases and J by 4 bases, with 10 bases of the junction left unmatched. This CDR3 has 15 residues. CDR1 is MNHEY and CDR2 is SMNVEV in the germline V gene (reference sequence). This CDR3 reads CASRPLGLGPETQYF. In nucleotides, the CDR3 is TGTGCCAGCAGGCCGTTGGGACTAGGGCCAGAGACCCAGTACTTC.

This chain joins TRBV2 and TRBJ2-7, with D unresolved. The CDR3 runs 11 residues. Per the germline V gene, CDR1 is SNHLY and CDR2 is FYNNEI. The V end was cut by 5 bases, the J end by 3 bases, with 5 bases between. The CDR3 loop reads CASSQHYEQYF. The CDR3 coding sequence is TGTGCCAGCAGTCAACACTACGAGCAGTACTTC.